One and the same sample provided the 3 T cell receptor beta chains below, sequenced in a study of T cell changes during pregnancy in multiple sclerosis. Sequenced by immunoSEQ multiplex PCR; TCRdb stores in-frame clones only, minus some. Here the sample spans fewer than 95,000 clones, more than 85% being singletons. This specimen was peripheral blood, taken in the first trimester of pregnancy. The receptors come from a female donor in good health, enrolled as a control in a pregnancy study.

The chain links TRBV30 to TRBJ2-6; D gene unclear. CDR1 GTSNPN and CDR2 SVGIG come from the germline V gene (reference sequence). The CDR3 loop spans 13 amino acids. V lost 3 bases and J lost 2, with 5 bases in between. CDR3 amino acids: CAWRAAGANVLTF. In nucleotides, the CDR3 is TGTGCCTGGAGGGCGGCTGGGGCCAACGTCCTGACTTTC.

This clone was detected once. V is TRBV15 and J is TRBJ1-2; D call uncertain. The CDR3 is 16 amino acids. Trimming took off 0 bases at V and 0 bases at J, with 11 bases between the two ends. CDR1 is LNHNV and CDR2 is YYDKDF in the germline V gene (reference sequence). In DNA form, the CDR3 reads TGTGCCACCAGCAGAGATAGATTGGAGGCTAACTATGGCTACACCTTC. Translated: CATSRDRLEANYGYTF.

This sequence joins TRBV11-2 and TRBJ1-1, with unresolved D. From germline, CDR1 is SGHAT and CDR2 FQNNGV. The CDR3 totals 13 residues. V dropped 7 bases and J dropped 1 base, with 10 bases sitting between them. In nucleotides, the CDR3 is TGTGCCAGCACCCTCCAGGAGAACACTGAAGCTTTCTTT. Translating gives CASTLQENTEAFF.